The clone carrying this TCR beta chain has just a few counts. Its antigen is not known. The V gene lost 5 bases and the J gene lost 8 bases, with 15 bases spanning the gap. The CDR3 extends over 14 amino acids. Germline-derived CDR1 and CDR2 are SGHTA and FQGTGA. These data belong to a study of T cell repertoires in cytomegalovirus infection. Via MiXCR, TCRdb re-called the reads, giving one row per CDR3 protein. The sample lists roughly 310,000 distinct CDR3 sequences, about 27% occurring once. This sample comprised cultured PBMCs, obtained from culture after CMV antigen stimulation. This receptor was identified in a human donor in good health (CMV status not recorded). Some clones in this sample may be carry-over from other donors' samples. The chain is built from TRBV7-3 and TRBJ2-2; tentative D call: TRBD1 (6 bases). As DNA, the CDR3 is TGTGCCAGCAGCCCTCCTACAGGGTCTGGGGAGCTGTTTTTT. Its translation is CASSPPTGSGELFF.